These 19 T cell receptor beta chains came from one sample sequenced in a study of spatial heterogeneity in lung cancer. TCRdb called the 5' RACE reads again in MiXCR, with one record for every CDR3 protein. The sample records under 150,000 distinct CDR3 sequences, more than 10% being singletons. Documented time point: blood at routine non-recurrence follow-up after resection. Sequenced material: PBMCs, taken at follow-up. All receptors come from a female donor with early-stage non-small cell lung cancer.

V and J are TRBV6-2 or TRBV6-3 and TRBJ2-3; TRBD2 is a possible D gene (5 bases). V was cut by 0 bases and J by 2 bases, with 9 bases left in between. The CDR3 consists of 15 residues. The germline gives CDR1 MNHEY, CDR2 SVGEGT. CDR3 sequence reads: CASSYSTSNTDTQYF. CDR3 coding DNA: TGTGCCAGCAGTTACTCTACTAGTAACACAGATACGCAGTATTTT.

This clonotype was detected a few times. The CDR3 reads CASSLRGESRDTQYF. The CDR3 region has the DNA TGCGCCAGCAGCTTGAGAGGGGAGTCGCGTGATACGCAGTATTTT. The chain couples TRBV5-1 to TRBJ2-3, with D perhaps given as TRBD1 or TRBD2 (5 bases each). The V end was cut by 1 base, the J end by 6 bases, with 15 bases between. This CDR3 is 15 amino acids long. From germline, CDR1 is SGHRS and CDR2 YFSETQ.

In its sample, this clonotype was seen a few times. The CDR3 here is CASSAESSYNSPLHF. DNA for the CDR3: TGTGCCAGCAGCGCTGAGAGCTCCTATAATTCACCCCTCCACTTT. The chain links TRBV9 to TRBJ1-6, with D unclear. Germline-derived CDR1 and CDR2 are SGDLS and YYNGEE. The CDR3 sequence is 15 residues long. V lost 3 bases, J lost 0 bases, and 7 bases lay in between.

V is TRBV6-6 and J is TRBJ1-1; possibly TRBD1 for D (6 bases). Germline assignment: CDR1 MNHNY and CDR2 SVGAGI (reference sequence). The CDR3 sequence is 16 residues long. Trimming took off 6 bases at V and 0 bases at J, with 17 bases between the two ends. The CDR3 spells CASRPGTPDLNTEAFF. The CDR3 bases are TGTGCCAGCAGACCCGGGACACCAGATCTGAACACTGAAGCTTTCTTT.

There are many counts of this clonotype. V is TRBV6-1 and J is TRBJ1-5; TRBD1 matches at 7 bases. CDR3 length: 16 amino acids. Germline V CDR1 and CDR2: MNHNS, SASEGT. The V and J ends lost 6 bases and 6 bases, in that order; junction bases with no gene match: 14. In nucleotides, the CDR3 is TGTGCCAGCAGAGCATTTGACAGGGTTACAGGTCAGCCCCAGCATTTT. This sequence encodes CASRAFDRVTGQPQHF.

The V gene is TRBV19, the J gene TRBJ1-5; D is uncertain. The ends were cut back, 3 bases at V and 7 bases at J, with 10 bases in the middle. This CDR3 spans 13 amino acids. The V gene's germline CDR1 is LNHDA and CDR2 SQIVND (reference sequence). The CDR3 DNA sequence: TGTGCCAGTAGTATCTCTGGGCCCCAGCCCCAGCATTTT. Protein sequence: CASSISGPQPQHF.

This clonotype came up many times. This chain joins TRBV29-1 and TRBJ2-7; D might be TRBD2 (7 bases). V lost 4 bases to trimming and J lost 5 bases, with 12 bases between them. Germline CDR1 SQVTM, CDR2 ANQGSEA. The CDR3 runs 12 residues. The CDR3 spells CSVVGGPHEQYF. The CDR3 DNA reads as TGCAGCGTTGTCGGGGGGCCGCACGAGCAGTACTTC.

This clonotype was recorded a few times. The J gene is TRBJ1-3, the V gene TRBV29-1; the match to TRBD1 covers 7 bases. This CDR3 comprises 14 residues. Germline CDR1 is SQVTM and CDR2 is ANQGSEA. J was trimmed by 6 bases and V by 3 bases; bases with no gene match: 8. This chain's CDR3 is CSVEDRKGTNTIYF. The CDR3, as DNA: TGCAGCGTTGAGGACAGGAAAGGAACAAACACCATATATTTT.

Only a few counts were recorded for this clonotype. The chain links TRBV5-1 to TRBJ1-5; tentative D call: TRBD1 (5 bases). Looked up from germline, CDR1 is SGHRS and CDR2 is YFSETQ. The CDR3 is 14 amino acids. Trimming left V 0 bases short and J 9 bases short, with 13 bases between. CDR3 region: CASSLGSGMGPQHF. CDR3 in DNA: TGCGCCAGCAGCTTGGGTTCAGGGATGGGGCCCCAGCATTTT. Filled out from reference TRBV5-1 and TRBJ1-5, the complete variable domain reads KAGVTQTPRYLIKTRGQQVTLSCSPISGHRSVSWYQQTPGQGLQFLFEYFSETQRNKGNFPGRFSGRQFSNSRSEMNVSTLELGDSALYLCASSLGSGMGPQHFGDGTRLSIL.

The chain employs TRBV12-3 or TRBV12-4 and TRBJ2-3; TRBD1 matches at 10 bases. V dropped 4 bases and J dropped 2; count of bases not matched to a gene: 6. This CDR3 contains 16 residues. The chain's CDR3 is CASSSRQGASTDTQYF. The CDR3, as DNA: TGTGCCAGCAGTTCCAGACAGGGGGCGTCCACAGATACGCAGTATTTT.

The genes are TRBV24-1 and TRBJ2-3; D is uncertain. The CDR3 is made up of 12 amino acids. V shed 7 bases and J shed 5 bases, with 9 bases lying between them. Germline CDR1 and CDR2: KGHDR and SFDVKD. The chain's CDR3 is CATSYRGDTQYF. Written as DNA, the CDR3 is TGTGCCACCAGCTATCGTGGAGATACGCAGTATTTT.

This clonotype was counted a few times. This chain uses TRBV5-1 with TRBJ2-1; tentative D call: TRBD1 (6 bases). V gave up 2 bases and J gave up 9 bases, with 18 bases separating them. This CDR3 has 15 amino acids. Germline assignment: CDR1 SGHRS and CDR2 YFSETQ. Here the CDR3 DNA reads TGCGCCAGCAGCTTTCAGGGACAAGGAGTAGGTGAGCAGTTCTTC. Translating gives CASSFQGQGVGEQFF.

This clonotype has more than one count but fewer than ten. V is TRBV6-2 or TRBV6-3 and J is TRBJ2-7, with a weak D call TRBD2 (5 bases). Germline CDR1 reads MNHEY; CDR2 reads SVGEGT. The CDR3 is 14 residues long. Trimming stripped 4 bases from V and 2 bases from J, with 12 bases between. CDR3 protein: CASSSLGFAYEQYV. In DNA, the CDR3 is TGTGCCAGCAGTTCACTAGGATTTGCCTACGAGCAGTACGTC.

V gene TRBV19 combines with J gene TRBJ2-1; either TRBD1 or TRBD2 may fit D (5 bases each). The germline V gene has CDR1 LNHDA and CDR2 SQIVND (reference sequence). Trimming left V 11 bases short and J 4 bases short, with 18 bases between. The CDR3 totals 14 residues. The CDR3 loop is CASHRDRSYNEQFF. CDR3 sequence (DNA): TGTGCCTCCCACCGGGACCGATCGTACAATGAGCAGTTCTTC.

This clonotype was recorded many times. V is TRBV28 and J is TRBJ1-2; no clear D gene. Germline CDR1 MDHEN, CDR2 SYDVKM. V lost 3 bases and J 6 bases, leaving 8 bases between the germline ends. The CDR3 is 12 residues long. The CDR3 DNA reads as TGTGCCAGCAGTTTTTGGGGTAATGGCTACACCTTC. It yields the protein CASSFWGNGYTF.

This clonotype has just a few counts. This sequence joins TRBV2 and TRBJ2-7; 9 nucleotides align to TRBD2. The length of the CDR3 is 17 residues. Trimming cost V 6 bases and J 0 bases; bases outside gene matches: 12. The germline gives CDR1 SNHLY, CDR2 FYNNEI. The CDR3 DNA reads as TGTGCCAGCAGCGCATACACTAGCGGGCCTGTCTCCTACGAGCAGTACTTC. Translating it yields CASSAYTSGPVSYEQYF.

This clonotype was recorded many times. The chain couples TRBV4-2 to TRBJ2-5; the D gene is possibly TRBD2 (5 bases). Trimming pared 4 bases from V and 5 bases from J, leaving 14 bases between. Germline V gene lookup returns CDR1 LGHNA and CDR2 YNFKEQ. The length of the CDR3 is 14 residues. For the CDR3, the DNA is TGTGCCAGCAGCCCTCTACTAGGATCGGAGACCCAGTACTTC. Its translation: CASSPLLGSETQYF.

This chain uses TRBV12-3 or TRBV12-4 with TRBJ2-3; 7 nucleotides align to TRBD1. The CDR3 spans 16 residues. J was trimmed by 0 bases and V by 6 bases; bases with no gene match: 9. CDR3 sequence: CASRTNRGVSTDTQYF. The CDR3 nucleotides are TGTGCCAGCAGAACTAACAGGGGTGTGAGCACAGATACGCAGTATTTT.

The chain employs TRBV27 and TRBJ2-3, with TRBD1 as a possible D gene (6 bases). Trimming shortened V by 1 base and J by 0 bases, and 8 bases separated the two germline ends. Germline CDR1 reads MNHEY; CDR2 reads SMNVEV (reference sequence). The CDR3 extends over 15 amino acids. The CDR3, as DNA: TGTGCCAGCAGTTTATTTCAGGGGAGCACAGATACGCAGTATTTT. It codes for CASSLFQGSTDTQYF.